The 3 T cell receptor beta chains listed next were all sequenced from one sample in a study of T cells in Graves' hyperthyroidism and ophthalmopathy (dated by TCRdb to between 2018 and 2021). The library was prepared using multiplex PCR. Sequencing was performed on an Illumina HiSeq 2000. Amplification of TCR beta CDR3 regions was carried out from RNA transcripts. The TCR CDR3 was subjected to a first round of RT-PCR using the HTBI primer set and the Qiagen OneStep RT-PCR kit. Clones were called with MiXCR by TCRdb after fastp trimmed the public reads at Q25, and only in-frame beta chains were retained. Each CDR3 protein appears once, grouped with its most common genes and DNA. The sample table holds about 510,000 distinct CDR3 sequences, of which 46% were seen once. The ten largest account for about 45% of the sample. The sequencing sample was made of peripheral blood or thyroid tissue (not recorded which). The receptors derive from an adult woman with Graves' disease, either hyperthyroidism or ophthalmopathy (not recorded which).

On this clonotype: This may be a read error: a much more frequent sequence differs by one nucleotide. J is TRBJ1-3 and V is TRBV5-6, with a weak D call TRBD1 (6 bases). This CDR3 spans 17 amino acids. Per the germline V gene, CDR1 is SGHDT and CDR2 is YYEEEE. Deletions cut 4 bases from V and 2 bases from J, with 19 bases between. The CDR3: CASSKGCGTRPGNTIYF. DNA of the CDR3: TGTGCCAGCAGCAAGGGGTGCGGGACAAGACCTGGAAACACCATATATTTT.

This clonotype was detected many times. The V call is TRBV9, the J call TRBJ2-7; D gene ambiguous. CDR3 length: 15 amino acids. Germline V gene sequence: CDR1 SGDLS, CDR2 YYNGEE. The V and J ends lost 2 bases and 2 bases respectively, with 14 bases between them. CDR3 sequence reads: CASSVSPGVAYEQYF. The DNA for the CDR3 is TGTGCCAGCAGCGTGAGTCCTGGGGTGGCCTACGAGCAGTACTTC.

This clonotype was counted at least ten times. This sequence joins TRBV12-3 or TRBV12-4 and TRBJ1-3, with unresolved D. Deletions cut 5 bases from V and 4 bases from J, with 15 bases between. This CDR3 has 15 amino acids. CDR3 sequence reads: CASSMDARGGNTIYF. CDR3 coding DNA: TGTGCCAGCAGTATGGACGCAAGAGGCGGAAACACCATATATTTT.